These 14 T cell receptor beta chains share one sample of origin, sequenced in a study of blood T cell repertoires in COVID-19. Sequencing used immunoSEQ multiplex PCR; TCRdb keeps in-frame clones, though not all of them. This table has around 150,000 clones, 90% to 95% appearing once. The sequencing input was peripheral blood. These receptor sequences come from a woman aged 45-65 years with acute or convalescent COVID-19.

This clone showed up just a few times. The gene calls are TRBV3-1 (or the pseudogene TRBV3-2) and TRBJ1-2, with 12 nucleotides matching TRBD1. Germline CDR1 LGHDT, CDR2 YNNKEL (reference sequence). CDR3 length equals 14 residues. V lost 3 bases and J lost 6; bases outside the gene matches: 2. CDR3 in amino acids: CASSHRDRGHGYTF. DNA of the CDR3: TGTGCCAGCAGCCACCGGGACAGGGGGCATGGCTACACCTTC.

This rearrangement joins TRBV5-6 to TRBJ1-2, with TRBD1 matching 7 bases. This CDR3 has 15 residues. V dropped 3 bases and J dropped 5; count of bases not matched to a gene: 10. The germline gives CDR1 SGHDT, CDR2 YYEEEE. Here the CDR3 DNA reads TGTGCCAGCAGCTATGGACAGGAGTATCAATATGGCTACACCTTC. It translates to CASSYGQEYQYGYTF.

This clone is a singleton in its sample. The V gene is TRBV27, the J gene TRBJ1-6, with D perhaps matching TRBD1 (6 bases). The CDR3 spans 14 residues. Per the germline V gene, CDR1 is MNHEY and CDR2 is SMNVEV (reference sequence). Trimming removed 6 bases from V and 7 bases from J, with 13 bases in between. CDR3 in amino acids: CASRRDTRNSPLHF. The CDR3, as DNA: TGTGCCAGCAGACGGGACACAAGAAATTCACCCCTCCACTTT.

The gene calls are TRBV2 and TRBJ1-3, with no clear D. The germline gives CDR1 SNHLY, CDR2 FYNNEI. Trimming removed 8 bases at V and 0 bases at J, with 8 bases between. The CDR3 length is 13 residues. The chain's CDR3 is CASSFSSGNTIYF. In DNA, the CDR3 is TGTGCCAGCTCATTTTCCTCTGGAAACACCATATATTTT.

This clone came up a few times. The chain is built from TRBV21-1 and TRBJ1-1; TRBD1, the table's D call, lacks a check against the DNA. TRBV21-1 is tagged as a pseudogene. The CDR3 spans 14 residues. In DNA, the CDR3 is TGTGCCAGCAGCCAGGGGTTACGGAACACTGAAGCTTTCTTT. It specifies CASSQGLRNTEAFF.

The chain recombines TRBV15 with TRBJ1-5; D not resolved. V was clipped by 1 base and J by 10 bases, with 5 bases between them. Per the germline V gene, CDR1 is LNHNV and CDR2 is YYDKDF (reference sequence). This CDR3 spans 11 amino acids. CDR3 sequence: CATSRGGPQHF. DNA of the CDR3: TGTGCCACCAGCAGAGGAGGTCCCCAGCATTTT.

J is TRBJ2-7 and V is TRBV18, with 11 bases lining up with TRBD2. The V gene's germline CDR1 is KGHSH and CDR2 LQKENI. V lost 2 bases, J lost 4 bases, and 4 bases stayed unmatched. The CDR3 spans 15 residues. The chain's CDR3 is CASSPWTSGRYEQYF. In DNA, the CDR3 is TGTGCCAGCTCACCATGGACTAGCGGGCGATACGAGCAGTACTTC.

In this sample, this clone turned up a few times. The chain recombines TRBV7-2 with TRBJ2-1; 9 positions match TRBD2. This CDR3 has 13 residues. Germline V gives CDR1 SGHTA, CDR2 FQGNSA. After removal of 9 bases from V and 10 bases from J, the junction contained 10 bases not matched to a gene. In DNA, the CDR3 is TGTGCCAGTGCGGGAGGGGCCCAAGGGGAGCAGTTCTTC. This translates into CASAGGAQGEQFF.

The chain couples TRBV7-9 to TRBJ2-2, with a weak D call TRBD2 (6 bases). This CDR3 spans 14 amino acids. Germline lookup yields CDR1 SEHNR and CDR2 FQNEAQ (reference sequence). V lost 10 bases and J 4 bases, leaving 16 bases between the germline ends. The DNA for the CDR3 is TGTGCCACAAAGGAGGGGTCCAGCACCGGGGAGCTGTTTTTT. The encoded protein is CATKEGSSTGELFF.

CDR3: CASSLDTTNTGELFF. CDR3 bases: TGTGCCAGCAGCTTGGACACTACGAACACCGGGGAGCTGTTTTTT. The chain joins TRBV5-5 to TRBJ2-2, with D hard to call. Deletions cut 0 bases from V and 0 bases from J, with 6 bases between. This CDR3 comprises 15 residues. Germline lookup yields CDR1 SGHKS and CDR2 YYEKEE (reference sequence). Full variable domain (outside the CDR3, taken from reference TRBV5-5 and TRBJ2-2): DAGVTQSPTHLIKTRGQQVTLRCSPISGHKSVSWYQQVLGQGPQFIFQYYEKEERGRGNFPDRFSARQFPNYSSELNVNALLLGDSALYLCASSLDTTNTGELFFGEGSRLTVL.

The V gene is TRBV4-1, the J gene TRBJ2-2, with D unresolved. Trimming cost V 0 bases and J 8 bases, with 7 bases left between them. The germline CDR1 and CDR2 sequences are MGHRA and YSYEKL. The CDR3 runs 13 residues. In DNA form, the CDR3 reads TGCGCCAGCAGCCAAGATAGTTGGGGGGAGCTGTTTTTT. This codes for CASSQDSWGELFF.

This chain joins TRBV29-1 and TRBJ2-1; TRBD2 aligns across 13 bases. Germline V lookup: CDR1 SQVTM, CDR2 ANQGSEA. The length of the CDR3 is 16 residues. After removal of 4 bases from V and 7 bases from J, the junction contained 10 bases not matched to a gene. CDR3 loop: CSVVLAGGPMTNEQFF. The CDR3 nucleotides are TGCAGCGTTGTACTAGCGGGGGGGCCAATGACAAATGAGCAGTTCTTC.

This chain joins TRBV30 and TRBJ2-2; D not certain. This CDR3 contains 11 residues. The germline V and J ends were trimmed by 2 bases and 5 bases, with 3 bases remaining between them. Germline CDR1 and CDR2: GTSNPN and SVGIG (reference sequence). The CDR3 spells CAWSQTGELFF. The CDR3 region has the DNA TGTGCCTGGAGTCAGACCGGGGAGCTGTTTTTT.

V and J are TRBV5-1 and TRBJ1-2, with TRBD1 matching over 7 bases. J gave up 5 bases and V 4 bases, and 8 bases lay outside the gene matches. Germline V gives CDR1 SGHRS, CDR2 YFSETQ. The CDR3 consists of 14 residues. The DNA for the CDR3 is TGCGCCAGCAGCACCGCCGGGACAGATTATGGCTACACCTTC. It translates to CASSTAGTDYGYTF.